A single sample is the source of the 4 T cell receptor beta chains below, sequenced in a study of blood T cell repertoires in COVID-19 (dated by TCRdb to 2018 to 2020). The library was produced with the immunoSEQ multiplex PCR assay. Held by TCRdb, this immuneACCESS table contains in-frame sequences only and omits some clones. Under half of the omission traces to an unresolved V gene where checked; the cause of the rest is unknown. This sample is represented by 200,000 to 250,000 clones; around three quarters of them were singletons. The ten top clones hold 7.2% of the sample. Input material: peripheral blood. These receptors were obtained from a woman in her seventies with acute or convalescent COVID-19.

V and J are TRBV15 and TRBJ2-7; D unclear. V was shortened by 2 bases and J by 2 bases, with 7 bases between the two germline ends. Germline V gives CDR1 LNHNV, CDR2 YYDKDF (reference sequence). The CDR3 sequence is 13 residues long. DNA of the CDR3: TGTGCCACCAGCAGAAGAGTGGCCTACGAGCAGTACTTC. It yields the protein CATSRRVAYEQYF.

The chain has TRBV20-1 and TRBJ2-7, with D uncertain. Per germline, CDR1 DFQATT and CDR2 SNEGSKA (reference sequence). Deletions cut 5 bases from V and 7 bases from J, with 9 bases between. The length of the CDR3 is 10 residues. CDR3 amino acids: CSALGEEQYF. The CDR3 DNA follows: TGCAGTGCTCTCGGAGAAGAGCAGTACTTC.

The table lists this clone with a count of one. V is TRBV7-2 and J is TRBJ1-1, with unresolved D. Trimming removed 3 bases from V and 4 bases from J, with 15 bases in between. The CDR3 totals 15 residues. Germline-derived CDR1 and CDR2 are SGHTA and FQGNSA. The CDR3 is CASSFMLVGGTEAFF. The CDR3 DNA reads as TGTGCCAGCAGCTTTATGTTGGTCGGTGGCACTGAAGCTTTCTTT.

The V call is TRBV7-2, the J call TRBJ1-3, with D tentatively TRBD1 (6 bases). The V gene lost 2 bases and the J gene lost 5 bases, with 7 bases spanning the gap. The CDR3 sequence is 13 residues long. Germline loops: CDR1 SGHTA, CDR2 FQGNSA. The CDR3 region has the DNA TGTGCCAGCAGCTTACAGGGGCGAAACACCATATATTTT. It yields the protein CASSLQGRNTIYF.